This T cell receptor (beta chain) was retrieved from a study of radiation and T cells in renal cell carcinoma. In regard to this clone: As yet, its antigen is unknown.

Study-wide findings and caveats: Tumor samples were small regions of around 0.91 g. Compared with controls, irradiated tumors showed greater TCR clonality.

Losses at the gene ends were 3 bases for V and 4 bases for J; bases not matched to a gene: 6. The germline V gene encodes CDR1 LNHDA and CDR2 SQIVND (reference sequence). CDR3 length: 15 amino acids. Assay used: immunoSEQ multiplex PCR; TCRdb lists only in-frame clones, some missing. The sample has around 20,000 clones; around three fifths are singletons. As for treatment: treatment-naive control, cytoreductive nephrectomy. Control tumors came from treatment-naive patients without prior radiation. The tumor was a clear cell renal cell carcinoma. The receptor's source is a man aged 50 to 59 with renal cell carcinoma. The sequencing here drew on tumor tissue, taken from a patient whose treatment was nephrectomy without radiotherapy. The rearrangement uses TRBV19 and TRBJ2-1; 7 bases fit TRBD2. The CDR3 reads CASSISGGSYNEQFF. CDR3 DNA sequence: TGTGCCAGTAGTATTTCGGGAGGTAGTTACAATGAGCAGTTCTTC.